Listed below are T cell receptor beta chains from one sample, sequenced in a study of cytomegalovirus exposure and HLA in healthy donors. The repertoire was sequenced with immunoSEQ multiplex PCR; TCRdb's copy has only in-frame clones and lacks some. Of around 160,000 clones in the sample, roughly 78% are singletons; the top ten hold less than 3.5%. The sequencing input was PBMCs. Every receptor here comes from a man aged 40-49 years in good health and CMV-seropositive. The CDR3 runs from the conserved cysteine through the conserved F or W. A D gene is named only where the DNA matches it firmly. A clone size is listed for some rows: how often the clone was seen (once, few, many), or a class if it is expanded.

abundance: once
v_gene: TRBV15
j_gene: TRBJ2-7
d_gene: TRBD1
CDR3nt: TGTGCCACCAGCAGGGAAGGACAGGTCTCCTCCTACGAGCAGTACTTC
CDR3aa: CATSREGQVSSYEQYF

abundance: .
v_gene: TRBV28
j_gene: TRBJ1-5
d_gene: .
CDR3nt: TGTGCCAGCAGCGTACCCAAGGACAGTTTGACTGTTCGGAATCAGCCCCAGCATTTT
CDR3aa: CASSVPKDSLTVRNQPQHF

abundance: .
v_gene: TRBV5-1
j_gene: TRBJ2-7
d_gene: .
CDR3nt: TGCGCCAGCACCGCCGTTTTAAACTCCGAGCAGTACTTC
CDR3aa: CASTAVLNSEQYF

abundance: few
v_gene: TRBV5-5
j_gene: TRBJ2-2
d_gene: .
CDR3nt: TGTGCCAGCAGCTATCCGGACAGGAACACCGGGGAGCTGTTTTTT
CDR3aa: CASSYPDRNTGELFF

abundance: .
v_gene: TRBV7-9
j_gene: TRBJ2-4
d_gene: .
CDR3nt: TGTGCCAGCAGCTTAGCGGTAGGAGTAGCCAAAAACATTCAGTACTTC
CDR3aa: CASSLAVGVAKNIQYF

abundance: .
v_gene: TRBV6-6
j_gene: TRBJ2-7
d_gene: .
CDR3nt: TGTGCCAGCAGTAACCGACAGACCTACGAGCAGTACTTC
CDR3aa: CASSNRQTYEQYF

abundance: .
v_gene: TRBV5-4
j_gene: TRBJ2-3
d_gene: .
CDR3nt: TGTGCCAGCAGCTTAGCCGGGACTAGCACAGATACGCAGTATTTT
CDR3aa: CASSLAGTSTDTQYF

abundance: once
v_gene: TRBV20-1
j_gene: TRBJ2-5
d_gene: .
CDR3nt: TGCAGTGCTAGGGGGCTTGAGACCCAGTACTTC
CDR3aa: CSARGLETQYF

abundance: .
v_gene: TRBV28
j_gene: TRBJ2-7
d_gene: .
CDR3nt: TGTGCCAGCAGTTTCGGGCAGGGCGAGCAGTACTTC
CDR3aa: CASSFGQGEQYF

abundance: .
v_gene: TRBV7-6
j_gene: TRBJ1-3
d_gene: .
CDR3nt: TGTGCCAGCAGCTTAGGGCCGACAGACACCATATATTTT
CDR3aa: CASSLGPTDTIYF

abundance: .
v_gene: TRBV7-3
j_gene: TRBJ2-1
d_gene: .
CDR3nt: TGTGCCAGCAGTCGGTCCCCAACTATCCCCGACAATGAGCAGTTCTTC
CDR3aa: CASSRSPTIPDNEQFF

abundance: .
v_gene: TRBV13
j_gene: TRBJ2-7
d_gene: TRBD2
CDR3nt: TGTGCCAGCAGCCTCCGGACTAGCGGGGGCAGCTCCTACGAGCAGTACTTC
CDR3aa: CASSLRTSGGSSYEQYF

abundance: .
v_gene: TRBV7-8
j_gene: TRBJ2-1
d_gene: TRBD2
CDR3nt: TGTGCCAGCAGCTTTGGACTAGCGGGGCACTTTGCGCAGTTCTTC
CDR3aa: CASSFGLAGHFAQFF

abundance: .
v_gene: TRBV9
j_gene: TRBJ2-1
d_gene: TRBD2
CDR3nt: TGTGCCAGCAGCGTAGGGGGGACTAGCGGGGACAATGAGCAGTTCTTC
CDR3aa: CASSVGGTSGDNEQFF

abundance: .
v_gene: TRBV19
j_gene: TRBJ2-7
d_gene: TRBD1
CDR3nt: TGTGCCAGTAGCAGACAGGGTTTGCTCTACGAGCAGTACTTC
CDR3aa: CASSRQGLLYEQYF

abundance: .
v_gene: TRBV19
j_gene: TRBJ1-5
d_gene: .
CDR3nt: TGTGCCAGTAGTATAAGGGGGACGTCAAATCAGCCCCAGCATTTT
CDR3aa: CASSIRGTSNQPQHF

abundance: once
v_gene: TRBV19
j_gene: TRBJ2-6
d_gene: .
CDR3nt: TGTGCCAGTAGTCTAGCCGGGACTTCAGGCCTGAGTGGGGCCAACGTCCTGACTTTC
CDR3aa: CASSLAGTSGLSGANVLTF

abundance: .
v_gene: TRBV7-9
j_gene: TRBJ2-1
d_gene: TRBD2
CDR3nt: TGTGCGATTTCTAGCGGGTCTTACAATGAGCAGTTCTTC
CDR3aa: CAISSGSYNEQFF

abundance: few
v_gene: TRBV25-1
j_gene: TRBJ2-7
d_gene: .
CDR3nt: TGTGCCAGCAGTGCGTACGAGCAGTACTTC
CDR3aa: CASSAYEQYF

abundance: .
v_gene: TRBV28
j_gene: TRBJ2-6
d_gene: .
CDR3nt: TGTGCCAGCAGGACCACAGGGACTGGGGCCAACGTCCTGACTTTC
CDR3aa: CASRTTGTGANVLTF

abundance: .
v_gene: TRBV18
j_gene: TRBJ1-1
d_gene: .
CDR3nt: TGTGCCAGCTCACCCGCCATGACAGTAAGGAACACTGAAGCTTTCTTT
CDR3aa: CASSPAMTVRNTEAFF

abundance: once
v_gene: TRBV29-1
j_gene: TRBJ1-1
d_gene: TRBD1
CDR3nt: TGCAGCGTTGGAGGACAGGGAGGATACACTGAAGCTTTCTTT
CDR3aa: CSVGGQGGYTEAFF

abundance: .
v_gene: TRBV7-2
j_gene: TRBJ1-1
d_gene: .
CDR3nt: TGTGCCAGCAGCCAGGGGATGTCCGAAGCTTTCTTT
CDR3aa: CASSQGMSEAFF

abundance: few
v_gene: TRBV28
j_gene: TRBJ1-2
d_gene: TRBD1
CDR3nt: TGTGCCAGCAGCCATGACAGGGTCCTCTATGGCTACACCTTC
CDR3aa: CASSHDRVLYGYTF

abundance: .
v_gene: TRBV4-2
j_gene: TRBJ1-4
d_gene: .
CDR3nt: TGTGCCAGCAGCCAAGGGACGGCAGGGGTAGAAGTACTGTTTTTT
CDR3aa: CASSQGTAGVEVLFF

abundance: .
v_gene: TRBV18
j_gene: TRBJ1-1
d_gene: .
CDR3nt: TGTGCCAGCTCACCACCAGGGAAACAGGACACTGAAGCTTTCTTT
CDR3aa: CASSPPGKQDTEAFF

abundance: few
v_gene: TRBV19
j_gene: TRBJ2-7
d_gene: .
CDR3nt: TGTGCCAGTAGCCTCTCCCCGGGGAATGAGCAGTACTTC
CDR3aa: CASSLSPGNEQYF

abundance: .
v_gene: TRBV5-4
j_gene: TRBJ1-1
d_gene: .
CDR3nt: TGTGCCAGCAGCGGCCGGGAACTGTCATTGAACACTGAAGCTTTCTTT
CDR3aa: CASSGRELSLNTEAFF

abundance: .
v_gene: TRBV29-1
j_gene: TRBJ1-1
d_gene: .
CDR3nt: TGCAGCGTCCACCTGACACTTAACACTGAAGCTTTCTTT
CDR3aa: CSVHLTLNTEAFF

abundance: .
v_gene: TRBV30
j_gene: TRBJ2-1
d_gene: .
CDR3nt: TGTGCCTGGAAAAGGTCAGACGGGGTTTACAATGAGCAGTTCTTC
CDR3aa: CAWKRSDGVYNEQFF

abundance: .
v_gene: TRBV11-2
j_gene: TRBJ2-6
d_gene: .
CDR3nt: TGTGCCAGCAGCTTAGAACAGGCCTCATCCTCTGGGGCCAACGTCCTGACTTTC
CDR3aa: CASSLEQASSSGANVLTF

abundance: few
v_gene: TRBV7-9
j_gene: TRBJ2-3
d_gene: .
CDR3nt: TGTGCCAGCAGCTTAGTAGTAAACCCCACAGATACGCAGTATTTT
CDR3aa: CASSLVVNPTDTQYF

abundance: .
v_gene: TRBV5-6
j_gene: TRBJ2-5
d_gene: .
CDR3nt: TGTGCCAGCAGCCTAGGGGCCCCCCAAGAGACCCAGTACTTC
CDR3aa: CASSLGAPQETQYF

abundance: .
v_gene: TRBV7-9
j_gene: TRBJ1-3
d_gene: .
CDR3nt: TGTTCCAGCAGCCCGGGATGGGTCTCTGGAAACACCATATATTTT
CDR3aa: CSSSPGWVSGNTIYF

abundance: .
v_gene: TRBV7-6
j_gene: TRBJ2-7
d_gene: TRBD2
CDR3nt: TGTGCCAGCAGCCAAACCGGGACTAGCGGCTACGAGCAGTACTTC
CDR3aa: CASSQTGTSGYEQYF

abundance: .
v_gene: TRBV5-6
j_gene: TRBJ2-2
d_gene: .
CDR3nt: TGTGCCAGCAGCTTGCAGGGAAAAAGGTACACCGGGGAGCTGTTTTTT
CDR3aa: CASSLQGKRYTGELFF

abundance: .
v_gene: TRBV14
j_gene: TRBJ1-4
d_gene: .
CDR3nt: TGTGCCAGCAGCCAGCAACAGGGCAACGAAAAACTGTTTTTT
CDR3aa: CASSQQQGNEKLFF

abundance: .
v_gene: TRBV28
j_gene: TRBJ1-1
d_gene: .
CDR3nt: TGTGCCAGCAGGACTACAGGGTCCCCTGTAGCTTTCTTT
CDR3aa: CASRTTGSPVAFF

abundance: .
v_gene: TRBV7-7
j_gene: TRBJ2-2
d_gene: .
CDR3nt: TGTGCCAGCAGCTCCTCCGGGTGGCCGAGGGAGCTGTTTTTT
CDR3aa: CASSSSGWPRELFF

abundance: few
v_gene: TRBV18
j_gene: TRBJ1-1
d_gene: TRBD1
CDR3nt: TGTGCCAGCTCACCAGGGACAGCGAACACTGAAGCTTTCTTT
CDR3aa: CASSPGTANTEAFF

abundance: .
v_gene: TRBV7-2
j_gene: TRBJ2-5
d_gene: .
CDR3nt: TGTGCCAGCAGCTCGAGCGGGCTCCAAGAGACCCAGTACTTC
CDR3aa: CASSSSGLQETQYF

abundance: .
v_gene: TRBV6-5
j_gene: TRBJ2-5
d_gene: .
CDR3nt: TGTGCCAGCTCTAGGCGGGAGACCCAGTACTTC
CDR3aa: CASSRRETQYF

abundance: .
v_gene: TRBV7-9
j_gene: TRBJ2-7
d_gene: TRBD2
CDR3nt: TGTGCCAGCAACACACTAGCGGGCCCTATAGCAGGGCAGTACTTC
CDR3aa: CASNTLAGPIAGQYF

abundance: .
v_gene: TRBV13
j_gene: TRBJ2-7
d_gene: .
CDR3nt: TGTGCCAGCAGCTTCCCCCCGGGGAGCGAGAGAATCGAGCAGTACTTC
CDR3aa: CASSFPPGSERIEQYF

abundance: .
v_gene: TRBV18
j_gene: TRBJ2-5
d_gene: .
CDR3nt: TGTGCCAGCTCACCACCAGGTGACACGCGTACGACCCAGTACTTC
CDR3aa: CASSPPGDTRTTQYF

abundance: .
v_gene: TRBV18
j_gene: TRBJ1-1
d_gene: .
CDR3nt: TGTGCCAGCTCACTCAGCCGGGAGGGGAACACTGAAGCTTTCTTT
CDR3aa: CASSLSREGNTEAFF

abundance: once
v_gene: TRBV28
j_gene: TRBJ1-1
d_gene: TRBD1
CDR3nt: TGTGCCAGCAGTTTTCAAGGGACAGGGTTGACTGAAGCTTTCTTT
CDR3aa: CASSFQGTGLTEAFF

abundance: .
v_gene: TRBV7-2
j_gene: TRBJ2-7
d_gene: TRBD2
CDR3nt: TGTGCCAGCAGCACCCAGGGGACTAGCGGGGCTTACGAGCAGTACTTC
CDR3aa: CASSTQGTSGAYEQYF

abundance: .
v_gene: TRBV11-3
j_gene: TRBJ2-1
d_gene: TRBD2
CDR3nt: TGTGCCAGCAGCTTCGCTAGCGGGATCAGAAATGAGCAGTTCTTC
CDR3aa: CASSFASGIRNEQFF

abundance: .
v_gene: TRBV9
j_gene: TRBJ2-2
d_gene: TRBD2
CDR3nt: TGTGCCAGCAGCCACCTTGGTGGCGGGAGAGTGAACACCGGGGAGCTGTTTTTT
CDR3aa: CASSHLGGGRVNTGELFF

abundance: .
v_gene: TRBV4-3
j_gene: TRBJ2-1
d_gene: TRBD2
CDR3nt: TGCGCCAGCAGTCCATTTGACTCCGGGACTAGCGGCTCGAGCTCCTACAATGAGCAGTTCTTC
CDR3aa: CASSPFDSGTSGSSSYNEQFF

abundance: few
v_gene: TRBV11-1
j_gene: TRBJ2-1
d_gene: .
CDR3nt: TGTGCCAGCAGCTTACGACTGATCTACAATGAGCAGTTCTTC
CDR3aa: CASSLRLIYNEQFF

abundance: .
v_gene: TRBV5-1
j_gene: TRBJ2-2
d_gene: .
CDR3nt: TGCGCCAGCAGCCCATTGGGTGCCGGGGGCACCGGGGAGCTGTTTTTT
CDR3aa: CASSPLGAGGTGELFF